A selection of T cell receptor beta chains follows, all from one sample in a study of neurological immune-mediated disorders. TCRdb itself ran the 5' RACE reads through MiXCR, one entry per CDR3 protein. The table lists about 90,000 distinct CDR3 sequences, less than 15% of them singletons. Material: PBMCs. Every receptor here comes from a female donor with HTLV-1-associated myelopathy (HAM/TSP). CDR3s include the opening cysteine and the closing phenylalanine or tryptophan. Fields, in order: J gene, D gene, V gene, clone size, CDR3 DNA, CDR3 protein. D genes are given only for firm matches. A row's size may be missing; if present it is once, few, many or a size class.

TRBJ2-3 TRBD2 TRBV28 many TGTGCCAGCAGTCAAGTAGCGGGGGCCTTAGATACGCAGTATTTT CASSQVAGALDTQYF
TRBJ1-2 TRBD1 TRBV5-1 many TGCGCCAGCGCACCCACGACAGGGGGCGCAGGCGGCTACACCTTC CASAPTTGGAGGYTF
TRBJ2-3 NA TRBV29-1 many TGCAGCGTTGAGTTCGCCCAAGGAGATACGCAGTATTTT CSVEFAQGDTQYF
TRBJ2-1 TRBD1 TRBV12-3/TRBV12-4 NA TGTGCCATACAGCAGAAGGGACAGGGAGTATTCTTC CAIQQKGQGVFF
TRBJ1-2 NA TRBV6-5 many TGTGCCAGCAGTTACTTCCGACAGGAAAACTATGGCTACACCTTC CASSYFRQENYGYTF
TRBJ2-2 TRBD2 TRBV5-1 many TGCGCCAGCAGCTTCAGGACTAGCGGGGGGACAATCACCGGGGAGCTGTTTTTT CASSFRTSGGTITGELFF
TRBJ2-2 TRBD1 TRBV11-1 many TGTGCCAGCAGCAGTCCCCGTGAGGGGGCGCGGACCGGGGAGCTGTTTTTT CASSSPREGARTGELFF
TRBJ2-5 NA TRBV9 many TGTGCCAGCAGCGTAGCTCCTCAGCAAGAGACCCAGTACTTC CASSVAPQQETQYF
TRBJ2-4 NA TRBV11-2 many TGTGCCAGCAGCCCCGGGGATAGAGCCAAAAACATTCAGTACTTC CASSPGDRAKNIQYF
TRBJ2-3 TRBD1 TRBV28 many TGTGCCAGCAGTTCGACAGGGCAGGGCACAGATACGCAGTATTTT CASSSTGQGTDTQYF
TRBJ1-1 NA TRBV5-1 many TGCGCCAGCAGCTTCGGACCCCTGGGGGCGAACACTGAAGCTTTCTTT CASSFGPLGANTEAFF
TRBJ2-3 NA TRBV20-1 NA TGCAGTGCTAGTTCCACAGCCACAGATACGCAGTATTTT CSASSTATDTQYF
TRBJ2-6 TRBD1 TRBV29-1 NA TGCAGCGTCTCGGACAGGGCGCAATTCTCTGGGGCCAACGTCCTGACTTTC CSVSDRAQFSGANVLTF
TRBJ2-5 NA TRBV9 many TGTGCCAGCAGCGTCGGGATTCAAGAGACCCAGTACTTC CASSVGIQETQYF
TRBJ2-6 NA TRBV4-2 many TGTGCCAGCAGCCAAATTAGCCGCTTCGACTATACAGGCCCCGGGGCCAACGTCCTGACTTTC CASSQISRFDYTGPGANVLTF
TRBJ1-5 NA TRBV5-1 many TGCGCCAGCAGCTTGGCCGGCGGGGACAATCAGCCCCAGCATTTT CASSLAGGDNQPQHF
TRBJ1-3 NA TRBV5-1 many TGCGCCAGCAGCTTGGGTCTCGCCGGAAACACCATATATTTT CASSLGLAGNTIYF
TRBJ2-7 NA TRBV28 many TGTGCCAGCAGTTTCCGGGAGCAGTACTTC CASSFREQYF
TRBJ2-4 NA TRBV12-3/TRBV12-4 many TGTGCCAGCAGTCCTTCACCGGGCCGATCCTGGTTGAACATTCAGTACTTC CASSPSPGRSWLNIQYF
TRBJ2-3 TRBD2 TRBV5-1 many TGCGCCAGCAGCTCTGAGCGGGGATCAGATACGCAGTATTTT CASSSERGSDTQYF
TRBJ2-1 NA TRBV20-1 many TGCAGTGCTAGAGAGGGTAATCAGCAGTTCTTC CSAREGNQQFF
TRBJ1-5 TRBD1 TRBV20-1 many TGCAGTGCTAGACAGGGGGCAGAATATAGCAATCAGCCCCAGCATTTT CSARQGAEYSNQPQHF
TRBJ2-1 TRBD1 TRBV5-5 many TGTGCCAGCAGCTTGGCCAGGGGGCAGGTCTACAATGAGCAGTTCTTC CASSLARGQVYNEQFF
TRBJ2-7 NA TRBV20-1 many TGCAGTGCTAGAGCCACCCTTACGGGGGAGACCTACGAGCAGTACTTC CSARATLTGETYEQYF
TRBJ2-2 NA TRBV5-1 many TGCGCCAGCAGCCTACGAGGCCGCCGCGAAGAGCTGTTTTTT CASSLRGRREELFF
TRBJ2-7 TRBD1 TRBV12-3/TRBV12-4 many TGTGCCAGCAGCCGGACAGGGGTGCGGTACGAGCAGTACTTC CASSRTGVRYEQYF
TRBJ2-1 TRBD1 TRBV6-5 NA TGTGCCAGCAGTTACAGCGACAGGGTGAGCGATGAGCAGTTCTTC CASSYSDRVSDEQFF
TRBJ2-2 NA TRBV6-6 many TGTGCCAGCAGTTACGGGGGGGCGAGCACCGGGGAGCTGTTTTTT CASSYGGASTGELFF
TRBJ2-1 TRBD2 TRBV5-1 NA TGCGCCAGCAGCCGTCCCGGGACTAGTTTAGATGAGCAGTTCTTC CASSRPGTSLDEQFF
TRBJ1-1 NA TRBV15 few TGTGCCACCAGCAGGGCCGACGGTGAAGCTTTCTTT CATSRADGEAFF
TRBJ1-1 NA TRBV6-1 many TGTGCCAGCAGTGAAAGAGTTTGGGCTTTCTTT CASSERVWAFF
TRBJ2-1 NA TRBV5-1 many TGCGCCAGCAGCAGCCCCAGGGGCGAGCCCTACAATGAGCAGTTCTTC CASSSPRGEPYNEQFF
TRBJ2-3 NA TRBV4-1 many TGCGCCAGCAGCCAAGAAGAGGGCACAGATACGCAGTATTTT CASSQEEGTDTQYF
TRBJ2-5 NA TRBV5-1 NA TGCGCCAGCAGGACGGGCAGGGTACAAGAGACCCAGTACTTC CASRTGRVQETQYF
TRBJ1-5 TRBD1 TRBV3-1 many TGTGCCAGCAGCCAGCAGGGTGAGGGCAGGGGGCGAATCCTTTATAGCAATCAGCCCCAGCATTTT CASSQQGEGRGRILYSNQPQHF
TRBJ2-3 NA TRBV11-2 many TGTGCCGGCTCCCGTAGCGTCACAGATACGCAGTATTTT CAGSRSVTDTQYF
TRBJ2-6 NA TRBV12-3/TRBV12-4 many TGTGCCGGAGAGAGGTCTGGGGCCAACGTCCTGACTTTC CAGERSGANVLTF
TRBJ2-2 NA TRBV5-1 NA TGCGCCAGCAGCTTGGATTGGGCCACCGGGGAGCTGTTTTTT CASSLDWATGELFF
TRBJ2-7 NA TRBV10-1 many TGCGCCAGCAGTGTAGGCAGTGTATGGGCCGAGCAGTACTTC CASSVGSVWAEQYF
TRBJ1-2 NA TRBV5-1 NA TGCGCCAGCAGCTTGGGAGCCACGGACTACAACTTC CASSLGATDYNF
TRBJ1-3 NA TRBV5-1 many TGCGCCAGCAGCTTCGATTCGGCGTCTGGAAACACCATATATTTT CASSFDSASGNTIYF
TRBJ2-7 TRBD1 TRBV28 many TGTGCCAGCAGTCCCCGGGACAGGAACTACGAGCAGTACTTC CASSPRDRNYEQYF
TRBJ2-3 TRBD2 TRBV10-3 many TGTGCCATCAGTTCCAGCGGGGAAGTAGATACGCAGTATTTT CAISSSGEVDTQYF
TRBJ2-1 NA TRBV24-1 many TGTGCCACCAGTGATTTGAAGGACTCCTACAATGAGCAGTTCTTC CATSDLKDSYNEQFF
TRBJ1-1 NA TRBV5-1 many TGCGCCAGCAGCTTGGAGGGGGGCAGGCCGAACACTGAAGCTTTCTTT CASSLEGGRPNTEAFF
TRBJ2-3 TRBD2 TRBV20-1 many TGCAGTGCTAGAAGCTACGGGGGGGGGAGCACAGATACGCAGTATTTT CSARSYGGGSTDTQYF
TRBJ2-1 NA TRBV14 NA TGTGCCAGCAGCCATCACGGTACTAGAGCCGGTGAGCAGTTCTTC CASSHHGTRAGEQFF
TRBJ2-1 NA TRBV5-1 many TGCGCCAGCAGCTTGCAGGTTGGCAATGAGCAGTTCTTC CASSLQVGNEQFF
TRBJ2-7 NA TRBV28 many TGTGCCAGCAGTTTTGGCAGGGTCTACGAGCAGTACTTC CASSFGRVYEQYF